This T cell receptor (beta chain) is from a study of regulatory T cells in long-lasting Graves disease. Study-level findings and limits: Analysis covered peripheral blood alone, not thyroid tissue.

The trim removed 3 bases at V and 4 bases at J, leaving 7 bases unmatched. The germline CDR1 and CDR2 sequences are SGHDT and YYEEEE. This CDR3 is built from 16 residues. Building of the TCR beta libraries involved iRepertoire HTBI primers and Arm-PCR of CDR3 regions. Each CDR3 protein is one row after TCRdb ran MiXCR on the multiplex PCR reads. Of roughly 520,000 distinct CDR3 sequences in the sample, about 12% were seen once. A word on this clonotype: Its matching antigen is unknown.

Stated time point: newly diagnosed GD, antithyroid drugs for less than 3 months. PBMC-extracted RNA yielded the TCR library. These data were likewise used in another study, on T cells in Graves' hyperthyroidism and ophthalmopathy. As that report states: An initial round of RT-PCR targeting the TCR CDR3 relied on the HTBI primer set. Prediction of ophthalmopathy progression came a median about 6 months pre-onset.

The source is a woman in her twenties or thirties with Graves disease. The source material was peripheral blood mononuclear cells (PBMCs), sampled at new diagnosis, from a patient treated with antithyroid drugs. The V gene is TRBV5-6, the J gene TRBJ2-3; TRBD2 agrees at 11 bases. CDR3 in DNA: TGTGCCAGCAGCTCTAAACTAGCGGGAGTGGCAGATACGCAGTATTTT. Translating gives CASSSKLAGVADTQYF.